These 15 T cell receptor beta chains came from one sample sequenced in a study of T-cell reconstitution after alpha-beta-depleted transplantation in children. Unique molecular identifiers were used in preparing the TCRbeta library. In TCRdb, the PCR reads were re-called with MiXCR into one record per CDR3 protein. The table shows some 300,000 distinct CDR3 sequences, with approximately 10% occurring only once. Sequencing was performed on PBMCs from the stem cell graft donor, taken from the stem cell graft. These receptor sequences come from a human donor who donated a stem cell graft to a child with acute lymphoblastic leukemia.

This clonotype was seen ten or more times. V usage is TRBV2 and J usage is TRBJ2-1; unclear D gene. The V gene's germline CDR1 is SNHLY and CDR2 FYNNEI. Trimming removed 3 bases from V and 9 bases from J, with 9 bases in between. The CDR3 loop spans 12 amino acids. As DNA, the CDR3 is TGTGCCAGCAGTGACCGGTTCTCTGAGCAGTTCTTC. Translated: CASSDRFSEQFF.

This clonotype was counted ten times or more. The V call is TRBV10-3, the J call TRBJ2-1, with unresolved D. CDR1 is ENHRY, CDR2 SYGVKD, per germline. Deletions cut 4 bases from V and 5 bases from J, with 6 bases between. This CDR3 is built from 12 residues. This chain's CDR3 is CAISGVNNEQFF. The DNA for the CDR3 is TGTGCCATCAGTGGGGTGAACAATGAGCAGTTCTTC.

This clonotype has a count of ten or more. The chain has TRBV27 and TRBJ1-3; D remains ambiguous. CDR1 MNHEY and CDR2 SMNVEV come from the germline V gene (reference sequence). The CDR3 runs 15 residues. V lost 5 bases, J lost 0 bases, and 11 bases lay in between. DNA of the CDR3: TGTGCCAGCAGTCCGCGGCAGTTCTCTGGAAACACCATATATTTT. Its protein is CASSPRQFSGNTIYF.

The chain combines TRBV20-1 with TRBJ1-5, with D possibly being TRBD1 (5 bases). CDR3 length: 14 amino acids. V lost 3 bases to trimming and J lost 7 bases, with 16 bases between them. CDR1 is DFQATT, CDR2 SNEGSKA, per germline (reference sequence). The CDR3 DNA reads TGCAGTGCTAGTTCCAGGGAGGTAGGCCAGCCCCAGCATTTT. Its translation: CSASSREVGQPQHF.

The gene calls are TRBV5-4 and TRBJ2-3; D unclear. In germline, CDR1 is SGHNT, CDR2 YYREEE (reference sequence). The CDR3 extends over 14 amino acids. V shed 3 bases and J shed 0 bases, with 8 bases lying between them. The CDR3 region is CASSSLTSTDTQYF. CDR3 coding DNA: TGTGCCAGCAGCTCCCTGACTAGCACAGATACGCAGTATTTT.

The chain links TRBV3-1 to TRBJ2-7; no clear D. Germline V gives CDR1 LGHDT, CDR2 YNNKEL (reference sequence). There are 15 residues in the CDR3. The ends were cut back, 0 bases at V and 3 bases at J, with 12 bases in the middle. This CDR3 reads CASSQETLRGYEQYF. The CDR3 DNA sequence: TGTGCCAGCAGCCAAGAAACTCTAAGAGGCTACGAGCAGTACTTC.

This clonotype was detected only a few times. The chain carries TRBV19 and TRBJ1-5; 7 bases map to TRBD1. CDR3 length equals 17 residues. Trimming removed 4 bases from V and 0 bases from J; junction bases left unmatched: 9. The germline gives CDR1 LNHDA, CDR2 SQIVND (reference sequence). As DNA, the CDR3 is TGTGCCAGTAGTAAGGGGACAGACGAATATAGCAATCAGCCCCAGCATTTT. It is translated as CASSKGTDEYSNQPQHF. The whole variable domain, remainder taken from reference TRBV19 and TRBJ1-5, is DGGITQSPKYLFRKEGQNVTLSCEQNLNHDAMYWYRQDPGQGLRLIYYSQIVNDFQKGDIAEGYSVSREKKESFPLTVTSAQKNPTAFYLCASSKGTDEYSNQPQHFGDGTRLSIL.

This chain links TRBV20-1 with TRBJ2-5; TRBD2 agrees at 8 bases. The CDR3 has 15 amino acids. Germline V gene sequence: CDR1 DFQATT, CDR2 SNEGSKA (reference sequence). With 1 base clipped from V and 7 bases from J, the junction kept 11 bases outside the gene matches. CDR3 DNA: TGCAGTGCTAGAGCCCCAGCGGGAGTGGTCCCGACCCAGTACTTC. Protein: CSARAPAGVVPTQYF.

To note about this clonotype: A read error may account for a junction end that differs from germline. V usage is TRBV7-2 and J usage is TRBJ2-4; TRBD2 agrees at 9 bases. The CDR3 spans 16 residues. CDR1 SGHTA and CDR2 FQGNSA come from the germline V gene. CDR3 sequence (DNA): TGTGCCAGCAGCTTAGTAGCGGGACTAGCCAAAAACAGTCAGTACTTC. Protein product: CASSLVAGLAKNSQYF.

This clonotype was observed many times. CDR3 in amino acids: CASCSLAGGTYNEQFF. DNA for the CDR3: TGTGCCAGCTGCTCCCTGGCGGGGGGAACCTACAATGAGCAGTTCTTC. This rearrangement joins TRBV28 to TRBJ2-1, with 8 positions matching TRBD2. This CDR3 contains 16 residues. Trimming at V came to 8 bases and at J to 2 bases, leaving 11 bases not matched to a gene. Germline CDR1 reads MDHEN; CDR2 reads SYDVKM.

V usage is TRBV4-2 and J usage is TRBJ2-1; D might be TRBD2 (5 bases). Per the germline V gene, CDR1 is LGHNA and CDR2 is YNFKEQ. The V gene lost 4 bases and the J gene lost 0 bases, with 10 bases spanning the gap. The CDR3 runs 15 residues. CDR3 DNA: TGTGCCAGCAGCCCCGGGGTACACTCCTACAATGAGCAGTTCTTC. The encoded protein is CASSPGVHSYNEQFF.

The chain has TRBV11-2 and TRBJ2-1; 7 positions agree with TRBD1. The CDR3 covers 15 residues. The J segment lost 5 bases and the V segment lost 5 bases, leaving 9 bases of the junction unmatched. Germline V gene lookup returns CDR1 SGHAT and CDR2 FQNNGV. The CDR3 is CASSTYLTGDNEQFF. Here the CDR3 DNA reads TGTGCCAGCAGCACTTATCTTACAGGGGACAATGAGCAGTTCTTC.

This chain uses TRBV6-1 with TRBJ2-4; 11 nucleotides match TRBD2. This CDR3 region has 20 residues. V shed 6 bases, J shed 0 bases, and the junction held 16 bases outside the gene matches. CDR1 is MNHNS, CDR2 SASEGT, per germline. CDR3 amino acids: CASSELSPGLAELAKNIQYF. The CDR3, as DNA: TGTGCCAGCAGCGAACTTAGTCCGGGACTAGCGGAACTAGCCAAAAACATTCAGTACTTC.

The rearrangement links TRBV7-2 to TRBJ2-5; no reliable D call. Germline values: CDR1 SGHTA, CDR2 FQGNSA. V was shortened by 2 bases and J by 4 bases, with 5 bases between the two germline ends. The CDR3 contains 12 residues. CDR3 in amino acids: CASSLYVETQYF. The CDR3, as DNA: TGTGCCAGCAGCTTATACGTAGAGACCCAGTACTTC.

For this clonotype: At one end the junction does not follow the germline gene, possibly because of a read error. V gene TRBV24-1 combines with J gene TRBJ2-5; D may be TRBD1 or TRBD2 (5 bases each). The CDR3 covers 15 residues. Germline CDR1 KGHDR, CDR2 SFDVKD. CDR3 sequence reads: CATSAYTNLGETRYF. For the CDR3, the DNA is TGTGCCACCAGTGCCTACACAAACCTGGGGGAGACCCGGTACTTC.